These T cell receptor beta chains were read from a single sample in a study of shared clonotypes between healthy human individuals. Profiling relied on immunoSEQ multiplex PCR, and the TCRdb table lists in-frame clones only, not all of them. The sample yields approximately 2.5 million clones, around 94% seen once. The sequencing sample was made of naive CD4+ T cells sorted from blood. The receptors were gathered from a young man in good health. CDR3s include the opening cysteine and the closing phenylalanine or tryptophan. The order of the fields is J gene, D gene, V gene, clone size, CDR3 protein, CDR3 DNA. A D gene is named only where the DNA matches it firmly. Size values are once, few and many counts, or a class for expanded clones, and some rows have none.

>TRBJ1-5|NA|TRBV7-9|NA
CASSLEGIWNQPQHF
TGTGCCAGCAGCTTAGAGGGAATATGGAATCAGCCCCAGCATTTT
>TRBJ2-1|NA|TRBV5-4|NA
CASNPNPSSYNEQFF
TGTGCCAGCAACCCGAACCCGAGCTCCTACAATGAGCAGTTCTTC
>TRBJ2-2|TRBD2|TRBV2|NA
CASSLSGSGTGELFF
TGTGCCAGCAGTCTAAGCGGGAGCGGGACCGGGGAGCTGTTTTTT
>TRBJ2-5|TRBD1|TRBV10-1|NA
CASSAQGWEYQETQYF
TGCGCCAGCAGTGCACAGGGGTGGGAGTACCAAGAGACCCAGTACTTC
>TRBJ1-3|TRBD1|TRBV28|NA
CASTGPGTGGKNTIYF
TGTGCCAGCACCGGCCCGGGGACAGGGGGTAAAAACACCATATATTTT
>TRBJ2-5|NA|TRBV12-5|NA
CASGLDWRQETQYF
TGTGCTAGTGGTTTGGATTGGCGACAAGAGACCCAGTACTTC
>TRBJ1-1|NA|TRBV7-2|NA
CASSLSEGGRTEAFF
TGTGCCAGCAGCTTAAGCGAGGGCGGGCGCACTGAAGCTTTCTTT
>TRBJ1-6|NA|TRBV18|once
CASSDKKLFNSPLHF
TGTGCCAGCTCGGATAAAAAGTTGTTTAATTCACCCCTCCACTTT
>TRBJ2-7|NA|TRBV5-4|NA
CASSLTPVISYEQYF
TGTGCCAGCAGCTTGACCCCCGTAATCTCCTACGAGCAGTACTTC
>TRBJ1-2|NA|TRBV13|NA
CASSFPGDYGYTF
TGTGCCAGCAGCTTCCCCGGCGACTATGGCTACACCTTC
>TRBJ1-6|NA|TRBV9|NA
CASSVEPGSSYNSPLHF
TGTGCCAGCAGCGTAGAACCAGGGAGCTCCTATAATTCACCCCTCCACTTT
>TRBJ1-6|NA|TRBV30|once
CACSTETGNSPLHF
TGTGCCTGTAGTACAGAGACGGGGAATTCACCCCTCCACTTT
>TRBJ1-4|NA|TRBV4-1|NA
CASSQVAFIEKLFF
TGCGCCAGCAGCCAAGTAGCCTTTATTGAAAAACTGTTTTTT
>TRBJ2-5|NA|TRBV2|NA
CASSGTAETQYF
TGTGCCAGCAGTGGGACGGCAGAGACCCAGTACTTC
>TRBJ1-6|NA|TRBV2|NA
CASSAGRVSVSPLHF
TGTGCCAGCAGCGCTGGCAGGGTATCGGTTTCACCCCTCCACTTT
>TRBJ2-3|NA|TRBV5-1|NA
CASKRTPDRDTQYF
TGCGCCAGCAAGAGGACTCCCGATCGGGATACGCAGTATTTT
>TRBJ2-5|NA|TRBV5-5|once
CASSFQGATRKETQYF
TGTGCCAGCAGCTTTCAAGGCGCGACCCGGAAAGAGACCCAGTACTTC
>TRBJ1-6|NA|TRBV6-5|NA
CASSYVGSSLDSPLHF
TGTGCCAGCAGTTACGTGGGAAGTAGTTTGGATTCACCCCTCCACTTT
>TRBJ2-5|NA|TRBV10-2|NA
CASSTTSREETQYF
TGCGCCAGCTCTACGACTTCGAGGGAAGAGACCCAGTACTTC
>TRBJ2-5|TRBD1|TRBV5-1|NA
CASSFMTGGEETQYF
TGCGCCAGCAGCTTCATGACAGGGGGCGAAGAGACCCAGTACTTC
>TRBJ1-1|NA|TRBV19|NA
CASISSGARTEAFF
TGTGCCAGTATCTCCTCGGGCGCCAGGACTGAAGCTTTCTTT
>TRBJ2-7|TRBD1|TRBV4-1|NA
CASSGKGQGIYEQYF
TGCGCCAGCAGTGGTAAGGGACAGGGTATCTACGAGCAGTACTTC
>TRBJ1-6|NA|TRBV6-5|NA
CASSYSGMAPLHF
TGTGCCAGCAGTTACTCTGGGATGGCACCCCTCCACTTT
>TRBJ2-7|TRBD1|TRBV13|NA
CASSLSDRGYEQYF
TGTGCCAGCAGCTTATCGGACAGGGGATACGAGCAGTACTTC
>TRBJ2-2|TRBD1|TRBV6-5|NA
CASGQGLNTGELFF
TGTGCCAGCGGACAGGGGCTGAACACCGGGGAGCTGTTTTTT
>TRBJ2-3|TRBD1|TRBV11-2|NA
CASSLVGTGLTDTQYF
TGTGCCAGCAGCTTAGTGGGGACAGGGTTGACAGATACGCAGTATTTT
>TRBJ2-3|NA|TRBV7-9|NA
CASSLGGADTQYF
TGTGCCAGCAGCTTAGGGGGAGCAGATACGCAGTATTTT
>TRBJ1-1|TRBD1|TRBV27|NA
CASSLSQPGGAFF
TGTGCCAGCAGTTTATCCCAGCCAGGGGGGGCTTTCTTT
>TRBJ1-4|TRBD1|TRBV9|NA
CASSVGDRLFGTNEKLFF
TGTGCCAGCAGCGTAGGGGACAGGTTGTTCGGAACTAATGAAAAACTGTTTTTT
>TRBJ2-7|NA|TRBV2|NA
CASSEVGQGAPPNF
NA
>TRBJ2-2|NA|TRBV10-3|NA
CAISESMDGVDTGELFF
TGTGCCATCAGTGAGTCGATGGACGGTGTGGACACCGGGGAGCTGTTTTTT
>TRBJ2-6|NA|TRBV6-1|NA
CASSAGRVSGANVLTF
TGTGCCAGCAGTGCCGGGCGGGTCTCTGGGGCCAACGTCCTGACTTTC
>TRBJ1-1|TRBD1|TRBV6-1|NA
CASSFGQDLNTEAFF
TGTGCCAGCAGTTTCGGACAGGATTTGAACACTGAAGCTTTCTTT
>TRBJ2-7|NA|TRBV7-8|NA
CASSLVEASYEQYF
TGTGCCAGCAGCTTAGTTGAGGCCTCCTACGAGCAGTACTTC
>TRBJ1-6|NA|TRBV7-2|NA
CASSLEWTADSPLHF
TGTGCCAGCAGCTTAGAGTGGACGGCCGATTCACCCCTCCACTTT
>TRBJ2-3|TRBD2|TRBV5-1|NA
CASRTTSGGYTDTQYF
TGCGCCAGCAGAACCACTAGCGGGGGTTACACAGATACGCAGTATTTT
>TRBJ2-1|NA|TRBV5-6|NA
CASSLLARGEQFF
TGTGCCAGCAGCTTGTTAGCCCGGGGTGAGCAGTTCTTC
>TRBJ2-3|NA|TRBV6-5|once
CASSLHPTDTQYF
TGTGCCAGCAGTCTTCACCCCACGGATACGCAGTATTTT
>TRBJ1-1|NA|TRBV7-3|NA
CASSFGSLNTEAFF
TGTGCCAGCAGCTTTGGCAGCTTGAACACTGAAGCTTTCTTT
>TRBJ1-2|TRBD1|TRBV15|NA
CATSRDRGQAANYGYTF
TGTGCCACCAGCAGAGACCGGGGACAGGCCGCTAACTATGGCTACACCTTC
>TRBJ2-7|NA|TRBV25-1|NA
CASSGQGGLDYEQYF
TGTGCCAGCAGTGGACAAGGGGGGCTTGACTACGAGCAGTACTTC
>TRBJ1-1|NA|TRBV10-1|NA
CASSESPNTEAFF
TGCGCCAGCAGTGAGTCGCCGAACACTGAAGCTTTCTTT
>TRBJ2-7|TRBD2|TRBV11-2|once
CASTSGSSYEQYF
TGTGCCAGCACTAGCGGGAGCTCCTACGAGCAGTACTTC
>TRBJ2-7|TRBD1|TRBV5-4|NA
CASTRTGATYEQYF
TGTGCCAGCACAAGGACAGGCGCGACCTACGAGCAGTACTTC